This TCR beta chain was obtained from a study of CD8+ T cells in alopecia areata. General study findings and limits: Besides other cells, scalp samples also yield sequences of resident alphabeta T cells from normal skin.

Notes on this clone: Its cognate antigen is unknown.

Treatment meaning: oral pan-JAK inhibitor, 5-10 mg twice daily. CD4+ and CD8+ T cells were sorted from PBMCs. RNA extraction was followed by reverse transcription into cDNA, which acted as the sequencing template. Here immunoSEQ multiplex PCR was the method, and the copy in TCRdb shows in-frame clones only, minus some. There are approximately 200,000 clones in the sample; about 62% occur only once, and 5.5% lies in the top ten. Trimming pared 5 bases from V and 0 bases from J, leaving 8 bases between. The germline gives CDR1 SNHLY, CDR2 FYNNEI. The CDR3 totals 13 residues. This clonotype was obtained from a human donor with alopecia areata. The V and J genes are TRBV2 and TRBJ2-7, with no clear D. Sequences were derived from CD4+ T cells sorted from blood, sampled at week 24, from a patient treated with tofacitinib. In nucleotides, the CDR3 is TGTGCCAGCAGTTCAGGTAGCTCCTACGAGCAGTACTTC. This encodes CASSSGSSYEQYF.